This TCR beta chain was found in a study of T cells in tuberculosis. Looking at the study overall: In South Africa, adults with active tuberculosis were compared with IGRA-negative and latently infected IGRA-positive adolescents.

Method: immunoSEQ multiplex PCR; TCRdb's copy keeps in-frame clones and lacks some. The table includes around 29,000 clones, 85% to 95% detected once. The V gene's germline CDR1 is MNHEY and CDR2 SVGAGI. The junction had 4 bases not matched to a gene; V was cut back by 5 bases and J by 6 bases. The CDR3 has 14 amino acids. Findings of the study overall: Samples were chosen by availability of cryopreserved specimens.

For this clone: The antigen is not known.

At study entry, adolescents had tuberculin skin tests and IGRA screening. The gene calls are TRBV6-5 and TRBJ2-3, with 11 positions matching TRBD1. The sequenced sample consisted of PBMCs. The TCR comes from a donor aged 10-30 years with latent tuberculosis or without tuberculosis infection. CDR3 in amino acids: CASSPGQGVDTQYF. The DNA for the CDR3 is TGTGCCAGCAGTCCGGGACAGGGGGTGGATACGCAGTATTTT.